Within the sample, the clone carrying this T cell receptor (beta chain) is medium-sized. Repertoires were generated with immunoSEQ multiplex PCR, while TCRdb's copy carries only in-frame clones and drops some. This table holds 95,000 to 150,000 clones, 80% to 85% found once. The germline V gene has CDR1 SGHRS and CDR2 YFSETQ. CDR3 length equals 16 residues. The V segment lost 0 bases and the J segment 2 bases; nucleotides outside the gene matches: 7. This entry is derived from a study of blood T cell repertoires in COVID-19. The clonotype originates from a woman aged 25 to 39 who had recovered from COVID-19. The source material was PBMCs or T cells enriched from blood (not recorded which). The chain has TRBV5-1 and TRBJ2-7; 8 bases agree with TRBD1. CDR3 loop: CASSLVSGTGPYEQYF. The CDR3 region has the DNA TGCGCCAGCAGCTTGGTTTCGGGGACAGGTCCCTACGAGCAGTACTTC.